These 27 T cell receptor beta chains were all obtained from the same sample, sequenced in a study of siplizumab effects on memory and regulatory T cells. The repertoire was sequenced with immunoSEQ multiplex PCR; TCRdb's copy has only in-frame clones and lacks some. The data contain roughly 120,000 clones, 90% to 95% of them singletons. Material for sequencing was non-Treg CD4+ T cells sorted from blood. The receptors come from a human donor in good health.

The rearrangement joins TRBV2 to TRBJ2-1; D may be TRBD2 (7 bases). Germline V lookup: CDR1 SNHLY, CDR2 FYNNEI. This CDR3 has 13 residues. Trimming stripped 10 bases from V and 7 bases from J, with 17 bases between. The CDR3 bases are TGTGCCACCGGGGGGCCTGGCGGGAATGAGCAGTTCTTC. Its translation: CATGGPGGNEQFF.

The chain joins TRBV7-2 to TRBJ2-7; 7 bases match TRBD2. There are 15 residues in the CDR3. V dropped 0 bases and J dropped 2; count of bases not matched to a gene: 4. Germline CDR1 SGHTA, CDR2 FQGNSA. The CDR3 DNA reads TGTGCCAGCAGCTTAGCGGGCGGGGGAGCCTACGAGCAGTACTTC. Amino acid sequence: CASSLAGGGAYEQYF.

The V call is TRBV9, the J call TRBJ2-3; no definite D call. Trimming shortened V by 0 bases and J by 0 bases, and 8 bases separated the two germline ends. The CDR3 loop spans 15 amino acids. Germline CDR1 reads SGDLS; CDR2 reads YYNGEE. CDR3 sequence (DNA): TGTGCCAGCAGCGTAGGATCCTCTAGCACAGATACGCAGTATTTT. As protein: CASSVGSSSTDTQYF.

The chain uses TRBV23-1 and TRBJ2-7, with TRBD2 matching over 8 bases. TRBV23-1 is an open reading frame whose function is uncertain. The V segment lost 11 bases and the J segment 2 bases; nucleotides outside the gene matches: 11. The CDR3 consists of 14 residues. This CDR3 is CARSERGLPYEQYF. DNA for the CDR3: TGCGCCCGGTCGGAGCGGGGGTTACCCTACGAGCAGTACTTC.

This chain connects TRBV7-2 to TRBJ2-3; D gene uncertain. The CDR3 spans 15 residues. Germline values: CDR1 SGHTA, CDR2 FQGNSA. Deletions cut 0 bases from V and 0 bases from J, with 7 bases between. As DNA, the CDR3 is TGTGCCAGCAGCTTAGCGCCAGGCAGCACAGATACGCAGTATTTT. It is translated as CASSLAPGSTDTQYF.

This clone was counted once. V usage is TRBV9 and J usage is TRBJ1-2; D ambiguous. Germline CDR1 and CDR2: SGDLS and YYNGEE. V lost 4 bases, J lost 3 bases, and 13 bases lay in between. The CDR3 runs 14 residues. The CDR3 DNA reads as TGTGCCAGCAGCCTCCTGGGGTCGGACTATGGCTACACCTTC. As protein: CASSLLGSDYGYTF.

V is TRBV4-1 and J is TRBJ2-3; the match to TRBD2 covers 12 bases. The CDR3 sequence is 16 residues long. Per germline, CDR1 MGHRA and CDR2 YSYEKL. V dropped 1 base and J dropped 4; count of bases not matched to a gene: 3. CDR3 protein: CASSQGRLAGADTQYF. As DNA, the CDR3 is TGCGCCAGCAGCCAAGGGAGACTAGCGGGAGCAGATACGCAGTATTTT.

The count of this clone is one. This sequence joins TRBV4-1 and TRBJ2-3; a weak D match, TRBD2 (6 bases). This CDR3 is 14 amino acids long. V lost 0 bases and J 9 bases, leaving 13 bases between the germline ends. The germline V gene has CDR1 MGHRA and CDR2 YSYEKL. The CDR3 DNA follows: TGCGCCAGCAGCCAAGATCGAGGGAGGAGGACGCAGTATTTT. Protein sequence: CASSQDRGRRTQYF.

The chain has TRBV5-5 and TRBJ2-2; D is unresolved. The length of the CDR3 is 15 residues. Germline CDR1 SGHKS, CDR2 YYEKEE (reference sequence). The V end was cut by 1 base, the J end by 5 bases, with 12 bases between. The CDR3 here is CASSLSGRLTGELFF. The CDR3 DNA follows: TGTGCCAGCAGCTTGAGTGGCAGATTGACCGGGGAGCTGTTTTTT.

The chain employs TRBV5-4 and TRBJ2-7; TRBD1 matches at 10 bases. The germline V gene has CDR1 SGHNT and CDR2 YYREEE (reference sequence). The CDR3 has 15 residues. J was trimmed by 4 bases and V by 4 bases; bases with no gene match: 8. CDR3 residues: CASSQGQGGLYEQYF. Here the CDR3 DNA reads TGTGCCAGCAGCCAAGGACAGGGGGGTCTATACGAGCAGTACTTC.

V usage is TRBV5-4 and J usage is TRBJ2-3; TRBD2 matches 14 bases. The CDR3 is made up of 15 amino acids. Germline V gene data show CDR1 as SGHNT and CDR2 as YYREEE (reference sequence). J lost 4 bases, V lost 4 bases, and 2 bases had no gene match. The CDR3 DNA is TGTGCCAGCAGCACGACTAGCGGGAGGGCAGATACGCAGTATTTT. As protein: CASSTTSGRADTQYF.

The chain uses TRBV5-1 and TRBJ2-2; D may be TRBD1 or TRBD2 (5 bases each). The CDR3 is made up of 15 amino acids. CDR1 and CDR2 from the germline V gene are SGHRS and YFSETQ. Between the trimmed V and J ends, which lost 4 bases and 9 bases, there was a span of 19 bases. As DNA, the CDR3 is TGCGCCAGCAGCACGGGGCCGTTGGGTTTCCGGGAGCTGTTTTTT. Encoded protein: CASSTGPLGFRELFF.

The chain joins TRBV27 to TRBJ2-5, with 10 bases matching TRBD1. V shed 6 bases, J shed 4 bases, and the junction held 8 bases outside the gene matches. Germline assignment: CDR1 MNHEY and CDR2 SMNVEV (reference sequence). This CDR3 spans 15 amino acids. The CDR3 DNA is TGTGCCAGCAGAAACATCGGGACAGGGGCAGAGACCCAGTACTTC. It encodes CASRNIGTGAETQYF.

This clone was recorded once. The genes are TRBV6-1 and TRBJ1-1; D not resolved. CDR1 is MNHNS and CDR2 is SASEGT in the germline V gene. Trimming pared 1 base from V and 7 bases from J, leaving 10 bases between. The CDR3 totals 13 residues. The CDR3 sequence is CASSEVVLFEAFF. In DNA form, the CDR3 reads TGTGCCAGCAGTGAAGTAGTGCTGTTTGAAGCTTTCTTT.

This sequence joins TRBV19 and TRBJ1-1; 8 bases fit TRBD1. CDR3 length: 13 amino acids. Germline loops: CDR1 LNHDA, CDR2 SQIVND (reference sequence). The V and J ends lost 9 bases and 1 base, in that order; junction bases with no gene match: 4. The chain's CDR3 is CASRDRRNTEAFF. The CDR3 coding sequence is TGTGCCAGCAGGGACAGGAGGAACACTGAAGCTTTCTTT.

The genes are TRBV6-1 and TRBJ2-7; 11 positions agree with TRBD2. The germline V gene has CDR1 MNHNS and CDR2 SASEGT. The CDR3 runs 15 residues. Trimming at V came to 5 bases and at J to 2 bases, leaving 5 bases not matched to a gene. CDR3: CASSNLAGGPYEQYF. CDR3 nucleotides: TGTGCCAGCAGTAACCTAGCGGGAGGTCCCTACGAGCAGTACTTC.

In nucleotides, the CDR3 is TGTGCCAGTAGTATAGGCGGATTGAGGGAGACCCAGTACTTC. Encoded protein: CASSIGGLRETQYF. The chain combines TRBV19 with TRBJ2-5; D not resolved. Germline CDR1 and CDR2: LNHDA and SQIVND (reference sequence). The CDR3 has 14 amino acids. The germline V and J ends were trimmed by 1 base and 5 bases, with 11 bases remaining between them.

Turning to this clone: The sample has other DNA sequences that encode this CDR3 too. CDR3 sequence reads: CASSPRDSSYEQYF. In DNA form, the CDR3 reads TGTGCCAGCTCCCCCCGGGACAGTTCCTACGAGCAGTACTTC. The chain uses TRBV18 and TRBJ2-7, with TRBD1 matching over 7 bases. V was pared by 6 bases and J by 1 base, with 6 bases of the junction left unmatched. The V gene's germline CDR1 is KGHSH and CDR2 LQKENI. The CDR3 is made up of 14 amino acids.

The chain is built from TRBV5-1 and TRBJ2-3, with a tentative D call TRBD2 (5 bases). Germline loops: CDR1 SGHRS, CDR2 YFSETQ. Trimming pared 0 bases from V and 3 bases from J, leaving 11 bases between. This CDR3 spans 15 amino acids. The CDR3 DNA reads as TGCGCCAGCAGCTTGGGACTAAAGGCGACAGATACGCAGTATTTT. Its protein is CASSLGLKATDTQYF.

This rearrangement joins TRBV5-4 to TRBJ2-3; 7 positions match TRBD1. The CDR3 is 15 amino acids. V shed 1 base and J 2 bases; nucleotides not matched to a gene: 4. Germline CDR1 SGHNT, CDR2 YYREEE (reference sequence). The CDR3 DNA reads as TGTGCCAGCAGCTTGCGGACAGGATCCACAGATACGCAGTATTTT. Translation: CASSLRTGSTDTQYF.

The chain links TRBV10-3 to TRBJ2-2, with 10 positions matching TRBD2. The trim removed 4 bases at V and 1 base at J, leaving 3 bases unmatched. The germline CDR1 and CDR2 sequences are ENHRY and SYGVKD. The CDR3 is made up of 16 amino acids. The CDR3 nucleotides read TGTGCCATCAGTGGGTCTAGCGGGGGGAACACCGGGGAGCTGTTTTTT. It yields the protein CAISGSSGGNTGELFF.

The gene calls are TRBV5-8 and TRBJ1-5; D is unresolved. The germline V and J ends were trimmed by 4 bases and 4 bases, with 12 bases remaining between them. This CDR3 spans 14 amino acids. Germline V lookup: CDR1 SGHTS, CDR2 YDEGEE. CDR3 protein: CASSINGGNQPQHF. For the CDR3, the DNA is TGTGCCAGCAGCATCAATGGTGGGAATCAGCCCCAGCATTTT.

V is TRBV28 and J is TRBJ2-2, with D perhaps matching TRBD1 or TRBD2 (5 bases each). Germline CDR1 and CDR2: MDHEN and SYDVKM. This CDR3 region has 13 residues. Trimming took off 2 bases at V and 5 bases at J, with 6 bases between the two ends. In DNA, the CDR3 is TGTGCCAGCAGTTTAGGGGGTACCGGGGAGCTGTTTTTT. Translation gives CASSLGGTGELFF.

The V call is TRBV5-1, the J call TRBJ2-7; TRBD2 might be the D (6 bases). The V end lost 0 bases, the J end lost 5 bases, and 21 bases lay between the germline ends. CDR3 length equals 17 residues. Germline-derived CDR1 and CDR2 are SGHRS and YFSETQ. The CDR3 reads CASSLAHPGTGDDEQYF. CDR3 coding DNA: TGCGCCAGCAGCTTGGCTCACCCCGGGACTGGGGACGACGAGCAGTACTTC.

This clone was detected only a few times. The chain carries TRBV2 and TRBJ2-1; D not resolved. Germline CDR1 is SNHLY and CDR2 is FYNNEI. The CDR3 covers 11 residues. V lost 5 bases to trimming and J lost 14 bases, with 13 bases between them. CDR3 bases: TGTGCCAGCAGTACTACCTCAGTTGAGTTCTTC. Translated, it gives CASSTTSVEFF.

This sequence joins TRBV2 and TRBJ1-3; no clear D gene. V was shortened by 2 bases and J by 0 bases, with 8 bases between the two germline ends. This CDR3 is 15 amino acids long. Germline CDR1 and CDR2: SNHLY and FYNNEI. The CDR3 DNA reads TGTGCCAGCAGTGAAACGACCGTCTCTGGAAACACCATATATTTT. This sequence encodes CASSETTVSGNTIYF.

The chain is built from TRBV5-1 and TRBJ2-2, with 8 bases matching TRBD1. The CDR3 runs 16 residues. The germline CDR1 and CDR2 sequences are SGHRS and YFSETQ. V was pared by 3 bases and J by 1 base, with 5 bases of the junction left unmatched. The DNA of the CDR3 is TGCGCCAGCAGCTCCGCCGGGACAGGGAACACCGGGGAGCTGTTTTTT. Its protein is CASSSAGTGNTGELFF.